One and the same sample provided the 10 T cell receptor beta chains below, sequenced in a study of blood T cell repertoires in COVID-19. The repertoire was sequenced with immunoSEQ multiplex PCR; TCRdb's copy has only in-frame clones and lacks some. The sample lists around 130,000 clones; approximately 80% were seen once. Source material: peripheral blood. The source of these receptors is a woman aged 50 to 60 with acute or convalescent COVID-19.

This clone was observed once. The V and J genes are TRBV4-2 and TRBJ2-7; 7 bases match TRBD2. Germline V gene sequence: CDR1 LGHNA, CDR2 YNFKEQ. Germline trimming cut 0 bases from V and 2 bases from J; bases unmatched to any gene: 4. CDR3 length: 15 residues. CDR3 protein: CASSQERGGPYEQYF. The CDR3 nucleotides read TGTGCCAGCAGCCAAGAGCGGGGAGGGCCCTACGAGCAGTACTTC.

The chain links TRBV10-1 to TRBJ2-2; D call uncertain. Germline V CDR1 and CDR2: WNHNN, SYGVQD (reference sequence). The CDR3 has 15 amino acids. Trimming removed 6 bases at V and 4 bases at J, with 15 bases between. The CDR3 reads CASSESFPSTGELFF. CDR3 in DNA: TGCGCCAGCAGCGAGAGTTTTCCGAGCACCGGGGAGCTGTTTTTT.

The genes are TRBV25-1 and TRBJ2-1, with TRBD1 matching over 7 bases. V gave up 4 bases and J gave up 7 bases; unmatched junction bases: 4. From germline, CDR1 is MGHDK and CDR2 SYGVNS. The length of the CDR3 is 13 residues. DNA of the CDR3: TGTGCCAGCAGTGGACAGGGCTGGAATGAGCAGTTCTTC. It codes for CASSGQGWNEQFF. The whole variable domain, remainder taken from reference TRBV25-1 and TRBJ2-1, is EADIYQTPRYLVIGTGKKITLECSQTMGHDKMYWYQQDPGMELHLIHYSYGVNSTEKGDLSSESTVSRIRTEHFPLTLESARPSHTSQYLCASSGQGWNEQFFGPGTRLTVL.

The genes are TRBV3-1 (or the pseudogene TRBV3-2) and TRBJ2-7; TRBD2 matches at 7 bases. Germline-derived CDR1 and CDR2 are LGHDT and YNNKEL (reference sequence). V trimming: 3 bases; J trimming: 5 bases; junction bases outside the gene matches: 10. This CDR3 spans 15 amino acids. The CDR3 DNA reads TGTGCCAGCAGCCAGGAACCCAAGCGGGGTAACGAGCAGTACTTC. Translating it yields CASSQEPKRGNEQYF.

This chain links TRBV10-3 with TRBJ2-2; TRBD1 aligns across 8 bases. The CDR3 totals 14 residues. V dropped 7 bases and J dropped 5; count of bases not matched to a gene: 6. Looked up from germline, CDR1 is ENHRY and CDR2 is SYGVKD. The CDR3 spells CAITDRGGTGELFF. The CDR3 region has the DNA TGTGCCATCACCGACAGGGGCGGAACCGGGGAGCTGTTTTTT.

CDR3 protein: CASRLAVGPTGELFF. CDR3 coding DNA: TGTGCCAGCAGGCTCGCGGTGGGGCCAACCGGGGAGCTGTTTTTT. V gene TRBV2 combines with J gene TRBJ2-2; possible D gene TRBD1, 5 bases. This CDR3 region has 15 residues. V was pared by 6 bases and J by 5 bases, with 16 bases between. Germline values: CDR1 SNHLY, CDR2 FYNNEI.

The chain joins TRBV7-3 to TRBJ2-1; 8 bases align to TRBD2. The V and J ends lost 0 bases and 4 bases, in that order; junction bases with no gene match: 5. Germline V gene lookup returns CDR1 SGHTA and CDR2 FQGTGA. The CDR3 is 16 amino acids. The CDR3, as DNA: TGTGCCAGCAGCTTAACTGGTCTAGCGGGTTACAATGAGCAGTTCTTC. Translated, it gives CASSLTGLAGYNEQFF.

In this sample, this clone turned up once. The chain uses TRBV2 and TRBJ2-3; 11 bases match TRBD2. Germline CDR1 is SNHLY and CDR2 is FYNNEI. The CDR3 is 17 amino acids. After removal of 6 bases from V and 1 base from J, the junction contained 9 bases not matched to a gene. CDR3 coding DNA: TGTGCCAGCAGACTCTCCGCGACTAGCGGGGGCACAGATACGCAGTATTTT. Translated, it gives CASRLSATSGGTDTQYF.

Regarding this clone: The sample contains more than one DNA sequence encoding this CDR3. The chain links TRBV5-1 to TRBJ2-3, with 9 bases fitting TRBD2. This CDR3 region has 16 residues. The trim removed 0 bases at V and 1 base at J, leaving 3 bases unmatched. The germline V gene encodes CDR1 SGHRS and CDR2 YFSETQ. The CDR3 DNA reads as TGCGCCAGCAGCTTGGTCATAGCGGGGGGCACAGATACGCAGTATTTT. Protein sequence: CASSLVIAGGTDTQYF.

The V and J genes are TRBV11-2 and TRBJ2-1; D gene uncertain. The CDR3 runs 15 residues. Trimming removed 0 bases at V and 6 bases at J, with 12 bases between. CDR1 and CDR2 (germline): SGHAT, FQNNGV. DNA for the CDR3: TGTGCCAGCAGCTTAGATGGCCAGCGCGGCAATGAGCAGTTCTTC. This codes for CASSLDGQRGNEQFF.